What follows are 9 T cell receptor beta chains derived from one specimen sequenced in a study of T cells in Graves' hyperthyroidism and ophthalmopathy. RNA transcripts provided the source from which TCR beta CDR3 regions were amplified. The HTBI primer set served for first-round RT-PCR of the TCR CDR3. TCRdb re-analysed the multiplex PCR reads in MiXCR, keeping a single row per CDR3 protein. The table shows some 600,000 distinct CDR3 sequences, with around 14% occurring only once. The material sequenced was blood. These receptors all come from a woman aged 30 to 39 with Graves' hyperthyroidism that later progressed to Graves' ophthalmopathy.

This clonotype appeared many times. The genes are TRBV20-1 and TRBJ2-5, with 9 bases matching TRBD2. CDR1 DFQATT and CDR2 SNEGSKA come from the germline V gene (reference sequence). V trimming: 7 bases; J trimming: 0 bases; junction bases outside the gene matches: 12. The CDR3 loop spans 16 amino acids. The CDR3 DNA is TGCAGTGTTAAATCCCCCCTAGCGGGAAACCAAGAGACCCAGTACTTC. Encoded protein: CSVKSPLAGNQETQYF.

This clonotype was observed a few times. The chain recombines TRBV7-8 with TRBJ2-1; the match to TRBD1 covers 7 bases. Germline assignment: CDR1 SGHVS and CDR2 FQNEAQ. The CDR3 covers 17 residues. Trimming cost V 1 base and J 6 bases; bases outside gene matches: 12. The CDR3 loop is CASSLVRGPQVPNEQFF. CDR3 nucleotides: TGTGCCAGCAGCTTAGTAAGGGGGCCCCAGGTCCCCAATGAGCAGTTCTTC.

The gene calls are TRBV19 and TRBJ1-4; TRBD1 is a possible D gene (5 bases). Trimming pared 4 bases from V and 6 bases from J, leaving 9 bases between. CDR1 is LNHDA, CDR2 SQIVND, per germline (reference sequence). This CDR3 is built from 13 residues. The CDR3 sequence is CASSRSRDEKLFF. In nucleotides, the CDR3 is TGTGCCAGTAGTAGGTCCAGGGATGAAAAACTGTTTTTT. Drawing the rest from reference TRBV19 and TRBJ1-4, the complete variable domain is DGGITQSPKYLFRKEGQNVTLSCEQNLNHDAMYWYRQDPGQGLRLIYYSQIVNDFQKGDIAEGYSVSREKKESFPLTVTSAQKNPTAFYLCASSRSRDEKLFFGSGTQLSVL.

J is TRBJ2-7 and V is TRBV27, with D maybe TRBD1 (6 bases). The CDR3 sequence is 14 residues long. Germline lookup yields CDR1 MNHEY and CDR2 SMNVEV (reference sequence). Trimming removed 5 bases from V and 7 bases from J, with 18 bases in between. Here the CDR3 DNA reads TGTGCCAGCAGTCCCGGACAGTCTGTTAGGGAGCAGTACTTC. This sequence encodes CASSPGQSVREQYF.

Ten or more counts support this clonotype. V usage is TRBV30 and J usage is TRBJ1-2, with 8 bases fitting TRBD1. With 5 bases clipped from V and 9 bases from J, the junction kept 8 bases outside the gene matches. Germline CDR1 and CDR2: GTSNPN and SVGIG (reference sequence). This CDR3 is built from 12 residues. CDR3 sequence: CAWGRQGPSYTF. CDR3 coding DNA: TGTGCCTGGGGACGACAGGGGCCTAGCTACACCTTC.

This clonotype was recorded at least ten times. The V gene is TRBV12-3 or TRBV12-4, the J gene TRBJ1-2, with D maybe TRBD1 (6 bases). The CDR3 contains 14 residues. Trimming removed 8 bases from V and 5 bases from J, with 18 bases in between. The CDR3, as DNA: TGTGCCAGCGCGCCCCAGGGGACGGCTTATGGCTACACCTTC. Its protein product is CASAPQGTAYGYTF.

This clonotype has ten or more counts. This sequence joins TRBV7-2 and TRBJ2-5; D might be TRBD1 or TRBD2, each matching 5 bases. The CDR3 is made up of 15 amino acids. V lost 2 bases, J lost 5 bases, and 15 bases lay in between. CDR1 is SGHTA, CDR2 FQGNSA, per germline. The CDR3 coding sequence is TGTGCCAGCAGCTTAATGGGGGAAGTCGGGGAGACCCAGTACTTC. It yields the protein CASSLMGEVGETQYF.

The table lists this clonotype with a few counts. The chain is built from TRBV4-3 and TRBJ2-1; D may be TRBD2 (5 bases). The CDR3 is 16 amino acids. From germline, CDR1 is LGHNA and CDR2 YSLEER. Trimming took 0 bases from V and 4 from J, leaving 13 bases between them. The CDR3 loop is CASSQEKAVLYNEQFF. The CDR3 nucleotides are TGCGCCAGCAGCCAAGAAAAAGCGGTTTTATACAATGAGCAGTTCTTC.

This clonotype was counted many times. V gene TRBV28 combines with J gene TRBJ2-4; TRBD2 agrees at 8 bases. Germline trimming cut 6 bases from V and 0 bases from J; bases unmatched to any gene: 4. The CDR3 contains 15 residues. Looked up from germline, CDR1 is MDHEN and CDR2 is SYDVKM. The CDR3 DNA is TGTGCCAGCAGGGAAGCGGGGGTAGCCAAAAACATTCAGTACTTC. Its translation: CASREAGVAKNIQYF. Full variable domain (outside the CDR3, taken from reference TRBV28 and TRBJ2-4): DVKVTQSSRYLVKRTGEKVFLECVQDMDHENMFWYRQDPGLGLRLIYFSYDVKMKEKGDIPEGYSVSREKKERFSLILESASTNQTSMYLCASREAGVAKNIQYFGAGTRLSVL.